This TCR beta chain is from a study of blood T cell repertoires in COVID-19. The wider study: The United States, Italy and Spain provided the acute and convalescent COVID-19 samples. T cells, B-cell-depleted T cells, or PBMCs provided the cDNA or gDNA that served as material.

The length of the CDR3 is 13 residues. Germline V gives CDR1 LNHDA, CDR2 SQIVND (reference sequence). V lost 4 bases, J lost 9 bases, and 5 bases stayed unmatched. The authors' processing: It was from reference gene primer amplification that nucleated cell counts were estimated. Sequenced by immunoSEQ multiplex PCR; TCRdb stores in-frame clones only, minus some. The DNA gave D and trimming, while V, J and clone size come from that table. Of under 35,000 clones in the sample, about 89% are singletons; the top ten hold 35% to 55%. The TCR sequence derives from a human donor in a cohort sampled during active COVID-19. The chain joins TRBV19 to TRBJ2-4; TRBD1 agrees at 8 bases. Sequenced sample: peripheral blood. The CDR3 DNA is TGTGCCAGTAGTACACAGGGGGAGACCATTCAGTACTTC. As protein: CASSTQGETIQYF.